Listed here are 13 T cell receptor beta chains from one sample, sequenced in a study of T cell clones after liver transplantation. The table came from immunoSEQ multiplex PCR; TCRdb's copy has only in-frame clones and leaves some out. The sample lists about 19,000 clones, about 87% occurring once. The source material was CD8+ T cells from blood, sampled before liver transplant. The receptors were gathered from a human donor who received a liver transplant.

V is TRBV13 and J is TRBJ2-1; D uncertain. CDR1 and CDR2 from the germline V gene are PRHDT and FYEKMQ (reference sequence). The V end was cut by 5 bases, the J end by 8 bases, with 10 bases between. CDR3 size: 12 residues. In nucleotides, the CDR3 is TGTGCCAGCAGCGCCTTAACGCATGAGCAGTTCTTC. Translation gives CASSALTHEQFF.

This clone was observed a few times. This chain connects TRBV7-9 to TRBJ2-7; 11 bases are a match to TRBD2. Germline trimming cut 5 bases from V and 2 bases from J; bases unmatched to any gene: 8. The CDR3 spans 16 residues. Germline CDR1 reads SEHNR; CDR2 reads FQNEAQ (reference sequence). In DNA, the CDR3 is TGTGCCAGCAGCCACCCCCCGGGACTAGCGGCCTACGAGCAGTACTTC. It codes for CASSHPPGLAAYEQYF.

This chain joins TRBV2 and TRBJ2-1; D remains unclear. The CDR3 extends over 13 amino acids. Germline V gene lookup returns CDR1 SNHLY and CDR2 FYNNEI. V was clipped by 9 bases and J by 0 bases, with 9 bases between them. CDR3 residues: CASGVNSYNEQFF. The CDR3 DNA is TGTGCCAGTGGGGTGAACTCCTACAATGAGCAGTTCTTC.

This rearrangement joins TRBV7-8 to TRBJ1-2, with D tentatively TRBD1 (6 bases). In germline, CDR1 is SGHVS, CDR2 FQNEAQ. The CDR3 contains 14 residues. V dropped 5 bases and J dropped 4 bases, with 14 bases sitting between them. The CDR3 loop reads CASSPGGGSYGYTF. As DNA, the CDR3 is TGTGCCAGCAGCCCCGGAGGGGGAAGCTATGGCTACACCTTC.

J is TRBJ2-6 and V is TRBV13; D unresolved. V lost 3 bases, J lost 0 bases, and 9 bases lay in between. Germline values: CDR1 PRHDT, CDR2 FYEKMQ (reference sequence). The CDR3 loop spans 16 amino acids. In nucleotides, the CDR3 is TGTGCCAGCAGCTTCGCCAGCGACTCTGGGGCCAACGTCCTGACTTTC. Its protein product is CASSFASDSGANVLTF.

The CDR3 DNA is TGTGCCATCAGTGAAGTCGAACCACCGGGCGAGCAGTACTTC. It translates to CAISEVEPPGEQYF. J is TRBJ2-7 and V is TRBV10-3; D remains ambiguous. The V and J ends lost 3 bases and 6 bases respectively, with 15 bases between them. The CDR3 totals 14 residues. In germline, CDR1 is ENHRY, CDR2 SYGVKD.

CDR3: CASSSHRGQPQHF. Here the CDR3 DNA reads TGTGCCAGCAGTTCTCATAGGGGGCAGCCCCAGCATTTT. The rearrangement links TRBV27 to TRBJ1-5; D perhaps matches TRBD1 (6 bases). Per germline, CDR1 MNHEY and CDR2 SMNVEV (reference sequence). Trimming left V 4 bases short and J 7 bases short, with 11 bases between. This CDR3 is 13 amino acids long.

J is TRBJ2-7 and V is TRBV9; 7 nucleotides match TRBD1. V was pared by 4 bases and J by 5 bases, with 9 bases of the junction left unmatched. This CDR3 comprises 14 residues. Germline loops: CDR1 SGDLS, CDR2 YYNGEE. Here the CDR3 reads CASSYTTGDDEQYF. The CDR3 DNA follows: TGTGCCAGCAGCTACACCACAGGGGACGACGAGCAGTACTTC.

V is TRBV7-9 and J is TRBJ2-5; D is tentatively TRBD1 or TRBD2 (6 bases each). The CDR3 consists of 15 residues. The V gene lost 2 bases and the J gene lost 3 bases, with 13 bases spanning the gap. Germline V gene data show CDR1 as SEHNR and CDR2 as FQNEAQ (reference sequence). Here the CDR3 reads CASSLSGGLEETQYF. As DNA, the CDR3 is TGTGCCAGCAGCTTATCCGGGGGCCTTGAAGAGACCCAGTACTTC.

The genes are TRBV2 and TRBJ2-5, with D tentatively TRBD2 (6 bases). The CDR3 sequence is 16 residues long. The ends were cut back, 2 bases at V and 5 bases at J, with 18 bases in the middle. Per germline, CDR1 SNHLY and CDR2 FYNNEI. The CDR3 DNA sequence: TGTGCCAGCAGTGAAATTGAGGCTAGCGTGGGGGAGACCCAGTACTTC. Amino acids: CASSEIEASVGETQYF.

This chain links TRBV28 with TRBJ2-7, with no clear D. Trimming removed 0 bases from V and 3 bases from J, with 9 bases in between. Germline-derived CDR1 and CDR2 are MDHEN and SYDVKM. The CDR3 is made up of 14 amino acids. The CDR3 loop is CASSLWDGGYEQYF. Here the CDR3 DNA reads TGTGCCAGCAGTTTATGGGACGGCGGCTACGAGCAGTACTTC.

This chain joins TRBV4-1 and TRBJ1-1; D is perhaps TRBD1 (6 bases). The germline V and J ends were trimmed by 4 bases and 4 bases, with 13 bases remaining between them. Germline values: CDR1 MGHRA, CDR2 YSYEKL. CDR3 size: 14 residues. The CDR3 coding sequence is TGCGCCAGCAGCCCACAGGGTCTGAGCACTGAAGCTTTCTTT. This gives the protein CASSPQGLSTEAFF.

This clone was counted a single time. The rearrangement joins TRBV7-9 to TRBJ2-1, with D unclear. CDR3 length: 16 amino acids. V shed 2 bases and J shed 0 bases, with 11 bases lying between them. CDR1 and CDR2 (germline): SEHNR, FQNEAQ (reference sequence). DNA for the CDR3: TGTGCCAGCAGCTTATCGACTTATAGCTCCTACAATGAGCAGTTCTTC. Its translation: CASSLSTYSSYNEQFF.